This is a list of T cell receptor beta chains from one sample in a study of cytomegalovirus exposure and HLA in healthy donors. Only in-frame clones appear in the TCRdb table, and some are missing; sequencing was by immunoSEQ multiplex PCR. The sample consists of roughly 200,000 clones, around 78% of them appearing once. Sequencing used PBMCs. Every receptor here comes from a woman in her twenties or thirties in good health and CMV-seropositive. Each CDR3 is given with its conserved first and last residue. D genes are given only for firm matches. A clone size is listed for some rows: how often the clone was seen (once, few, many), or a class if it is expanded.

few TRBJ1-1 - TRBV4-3 TGCGCCAGCAGCCCTGGGGGGGACACTGAAGCTTTCTTT CASSPGGDTEAFF
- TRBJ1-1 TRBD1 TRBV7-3 TGTGCCAGCAGCTTCAGGGGGCGGGACACTGAAGCTTTCTTT CASSFRGRDTEAFF
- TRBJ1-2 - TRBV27 TGTGCCAGCAGTTCGCCGGCACAGGGTATGTATGGCTACACCTTC CASSSPAQGMYGYTF
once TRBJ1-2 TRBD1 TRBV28 TGTGCCAGCAGAGGACAGGCGGGGCGCTTCTATGGCTACACCTTC CASRGQAGRFYGYTF
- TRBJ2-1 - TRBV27 TGTGCCAGCAGTTACAGACCCAATGAGCAGTTCTTC CASSYRPNEQFF
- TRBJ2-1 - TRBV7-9 TGTTCCAGCAGCTTAAGTTCGGGGTATGAGCAGTTCTTC CSSSLSSGYEQFF
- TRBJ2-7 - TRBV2 TGTGCCAGCAGTGTTAGAGGGAATGCCTACGAGCAGTACTTC CASSVRGNAYEQYF
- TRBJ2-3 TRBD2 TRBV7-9 TGTGCCAGCAGCTCGAGCGGGAGAAGGACAGATACGCAGTATTTT CASSSSGRRTDTQYF
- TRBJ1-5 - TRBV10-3 TGTGCCATCAAAGCCAACAATCAGCCCCAGCATTTT CAIKANNQPQHF
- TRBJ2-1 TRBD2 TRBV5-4 TGTGCCAGCAGAGAGGGACTAGCGGGAGGTAATGAGCAGTTCTTC CASREGLAGGNEQFF